These 8 T cell receptor beta chains share one sample of origin, sequenced in a study of identical twins. TCRdb independently ran MiXCR on the 5' RACE reads; one entry per CDR3 protein. The sample has 200,000 to 250,000 distinct CDR3 sequences, more than 6.5% seen once. These records were also assigned to another study, of yellow fever vaccine responses in identical twins.

The sample consisted of memory (CD45RO+) T cells sorted from blood. Every receptor here comes from a woman aged 18-30 years in good health.

The genes are TRBV3-1 and TRBJ1-1, with TRBD1 matching over 7 bases. V lost 6 bases, J lost 11 bases, and 15 bases stayed unmatched. There are 14 residues in the CDR3. Germline CDR1 is LGHDT and CDR2 is YNNKEL (reference sequence). This CDR3 reads CASRLGTETARAFF. For the CDR3, the DNA is TGTGCCAGCAGATTAGGGACAGAAACGGCTCGGGCTTTCTTT.

This clonotype was observed a few times. The chain uses TRBV7-7 and TRBJ2-3; D possibly matches TRBD1 or TRBD2 (5 bases each). Germline V gives CDR1 SSHAT, CDR2 FNYEAQ (reference sequence). The CDR3 contains 16 residues. CDR3 DNA sequence: TGTGCTAGAGGGGTACCACAGCTAAATAACACAGATACGCAGTATTTT. This sequence encodes CARGVPQLNNTDTQYF.

With regard to this clonotype: This sequence may be a read error, since a much larger clone differs from it by one base. The chain couples TRBV6-1 to TRBJ2-7; 12 positions agree with TRBD2. With 5 bases clipped from V and 3 bases from J, the junction kept 8 bases outside the gene matches. CDR1 and CDR2 (germline): MNHNS, SASEGT. The CDR3 contains 16 residues. The chain's CDR3 is CASSNPLGLAGYEQYF. DNA for the CDR3: TGTGCCAGCAGTAATCCCCTGGGACTAGCGGGCTACGAGCAGTACTTC.

This clonotype was counted many times. The rearrangement uses TRBV6-2 or TRBV6-3 and TRBJ2-7; D ambiguous. V lost 6 bases to trimming and J lost 3 bases, with 6 bases between them. Germline lookup yields CDR1 MNHEY and CDR2 SVGEGT. This CDR3 spans 11 amino acids. The CDR3 sequence is CASSFHYEQYF. The CDR3 DNA is TGTGCCAGCAGCTTCCACTACGAGCAGTACTTC.

The CDR3 protein is CASSPFGGGQETQYF. The CDR3 DNA is TGTGCCAGCAGCCCCTTTGGGGGGGGTCAAGAGACCCAGTACTTC. V gene TRBV7-2 combines with J gene TRBJ2-5; 7 nucleotides agree with TRBD2. V dropped 5 bases and J dropped 2; count of bases not matched to a gene: 8. The CDR3 is 15 residues long. Germline CDR1 is SGHTA and CDR2 is FQGNSA.

This clonotype was counted ten times or more. This chain joins TRBV20-1 and TRBJ1-2; D is ambiguous. The CDR3 has 14 residues. Germline CDR1 is DFQATT and CDR2 is SNEGSKA (reference sequence). Trimming removed 5 bases at V and 4 bases at J, with 17 bases between. CDR3: CSASGLAQGYGYTF. In DNA form, the CDR3 reads TGCAGTGCTTCGGGTCTAGCCCAAGGCTATGGCTACACCTTC.

This clonotype has at least ten counts. The gene calls are TRBV20-1 and TRBJ2-1; 11 bases are shared with TRBD2. Germline V CDR1 and CDR2: DFQATT, SNEGSKA (reference sequence). After removal of 5 bases from V and 8 bases from J, the junction contained 8 bases not matched to a gene. This CDR3 is built from 14 residues. The CDR3 bases are TGCAGTGCTCCGATAGCGGGGGGGACGTATGAGCAGTTCTTC. Translation gives CSAPIAGGTYEQFF.

The chain has TRBV20-1 and TRBJ2-7; 11 bases are shared with TRBD2. The germline V gene encodes CDR1 DFQATT and CDR2 SNEGSKA (reference sequence). The ends lost 1 base at V and 5 bases at J; junction bases unmatched: 4. The CDR3 is made up of 14 amino acids. The CDR3 bases are TGCAGTGCTAGAGTAGTACTAGCGGGAGACGAGCAGTACTTC. Translated: CSARVVLAGDEQYF.